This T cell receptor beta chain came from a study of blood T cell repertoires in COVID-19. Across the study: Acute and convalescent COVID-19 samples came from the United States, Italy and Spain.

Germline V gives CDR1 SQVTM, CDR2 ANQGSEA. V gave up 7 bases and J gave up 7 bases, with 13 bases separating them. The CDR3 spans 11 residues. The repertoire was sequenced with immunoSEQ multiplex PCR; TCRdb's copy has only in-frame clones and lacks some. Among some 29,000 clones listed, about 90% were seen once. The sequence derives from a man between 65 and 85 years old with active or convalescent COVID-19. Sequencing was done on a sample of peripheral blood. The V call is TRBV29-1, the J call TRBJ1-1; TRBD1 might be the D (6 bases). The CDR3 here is CSAIQGNEAFF. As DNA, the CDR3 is TGCAGCGCTATACAGGGTAATGAAGCTTTCTTT.